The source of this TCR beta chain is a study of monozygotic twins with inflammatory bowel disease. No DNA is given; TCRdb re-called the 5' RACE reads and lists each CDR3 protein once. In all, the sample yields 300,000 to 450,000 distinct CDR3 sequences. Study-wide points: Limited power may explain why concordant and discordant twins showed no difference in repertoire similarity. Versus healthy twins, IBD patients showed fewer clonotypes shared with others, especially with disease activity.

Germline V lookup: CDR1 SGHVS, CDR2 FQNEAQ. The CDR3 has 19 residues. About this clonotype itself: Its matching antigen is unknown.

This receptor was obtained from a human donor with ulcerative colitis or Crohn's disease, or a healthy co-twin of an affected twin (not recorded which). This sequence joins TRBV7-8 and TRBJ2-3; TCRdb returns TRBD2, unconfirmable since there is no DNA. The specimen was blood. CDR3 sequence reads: CASSLLGGGAGLSTDTQYF. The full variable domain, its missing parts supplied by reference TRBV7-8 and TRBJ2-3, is GAGVSQSPRYKVAKRGQDVALRCDPISGHVSLFWYQQALGQGPEFLTYFQNEAQLDKSGLPSDRFFAERPEGSVSTLKIQRTQQEDSAVYLCASSLLGGGAGLSTDTQYFGPGTRLTVL.